These 9 T cell receptor beta chains share one sample of origin, sequenced in a study of T-cell memory formation after mild COVID-19. One entry per CDR3 protein, called by TCRdb with MiXCR from the 5' RACE reads. This table holds about 140,000 distinct CDR3 sequences, 11% to 15% found once. The specimen was PBMCs or a T cell subset sorted from them (not recorded which). The origin of the receptors is an adult woman who had mild COVID-19 (a few samples of this study predate the infection). Cell type and time point are not known.

The rearrangement links TRBV7-3 to TRBJ2-1, with D unclear. CDR3 length equals 15 residues. CDR1 is SGHTA, CDR2 FQGTGA, per germline. The V and J ends lost 1 base and 4 bases respectively, with 11 bases between them. The CDR3 DNA reads TGTGCCAGCAGCTTAATATCGGCCATATACAATGAGCAGTTCTTC. This gives the protein CASSLISAIYNEQFF. Supplemented by reference TRBV7-3 and TRBJ2-1, the full variable domain reads GAGVSQTPSNKVTEKGKYVELRCDPISGHTALYWYRQSLGQGPEFLIYFQGTGAADDSGLPNDRFFAVRPEGSVSTLKIQRTERGDSAVYLCASSLISAIYNEQFFGPGTRLTVL.

A few counts support this clonotype. This chain connects TRBV7-9 to TRBJ2-2; D is undetermined. Trimming took 5 bases from V and 5 from J, leaving 9 bases between them. The CDR3 has 13 residues. Germline V gives CDR1 SEHNR, CDR2 FQNEAQ (reference sequence). The CDR3: CASSPVATGELFF. As DNA, the CDR3 is TGTGCCAGCAGCCCCGTTGCGACCGGGGAGCTGTTTTTT.

In DNA form, the CDR3 reads TGCGCCAGCAGCTCTCAGTCGGGGGCGTACAATGAGCAGTTCTTC. It is translated as CASSSQSGAYNEQFF. The gene calls are TRBV5-1 and TRBJ2-1; D is possibly TRBD1 or TRBD2 (6 bases each). The V gene's germline CDR1 is SGHRS and CDR2 YFSETQ. V was trimmed by 3 bases and J by 4 bases, leaving 14 bases between them. This CDR3 has 15 amino acids. The full variable domain, in which reference TRBV5-1 and TRBJ2-1 provide the parts outside the CDR3, is KAGVTQTPRYLIKTRGQQVTLSCSPISGHRSVSWYQQTPGQGLQFLFEYFSETQRNKGNFPGRFSGRQFSNSRSEMNVSTLELGDSALYLCASSSQSGAYNEQFFGPGTRLTVL.

The J gene is TRBJ2-7, the V gene TRBV10-3; no definite D call. The V end was cut by 5 bases, the J end by 3 bases, with 5 bases between. The CDR3 spans 11 residues. Germline loops: CDR1 ENHRY, CDR2 SYGVKD. This CDR3 is CAISTDYEQYF. The CDR3 DNA sequence: TGTGCCATCAGTACCGACTACGAGCAGTACTTC.

This clonotype was detected once. This chain joins TRBV7-9 and TRBJ2-7; D is tentatively TRBD1 or TRBD2 (8 bases each). The CDR3 length is 20 residues. Looked up from germline, CDR1 is SEHNR and CDR2 is FQNEAQ (reference sequence). V lost 4 bases to trimming and J lost 6 bases, with 34 bases between them. Here the CDR3 reads CASSSTRDRTFSGTLTEQYF. CDR3 coding DNA: TGTGCCAGCAGCTCAACCCGGGACAGGACTTTTAGCGGGACCCTGACCGAGCAGTACTTC.

This clonotype was counted between two and nine times. This chain joins TRBV5-1 and TRBJ1-1; D may be TRBD1 (6 bases). V lost 1 base and J 4 bases, leaving 8 bases between the germline ends. The CDR3 contains 13 residues. The V gene's germline CDR1 is SGHRS and CDR2 YFSETQ. The CDR3 loop reads CASSLTGPTEAFF. CDR3 bases: TGCGCCAGCAGCTTGACAGGGCCCACTGAAGCTTTCTTT.

A few counts support this clonotype. The gene calls are TRBV12-3 or TRBV12-4 and TRBJ2-1; TRBD2 agrees at 12 bases. There are 17 residues in the CDR3. V was clipped by 4 bases and J by 6 bases; unmatched bases: 10. CDR3 amino acids: CASSSSSLAGGFNEQFF. The CDR3 DNA is TGTGCCAGCAGTTCGTCCTCCCTAGCGGGAGGGTTCAATGAGCAGTTCTTC.

CDR3 in amino acids: CASSPYQYSYEQYF. DNA for the CDR3: TGTGCCAGCAGCCCGTATCAGTACTCCTACGAGCAGTACTTC. The gene calls are TRBV7-8 and TRBJ2-7; no definite D call. The CDR3 loop spans 14 amino acids. Trimming left V 5 bases short and J 0 bases short, with 11 bases between. Germline values: CDR1 SGHVS, CDR2 FQNEAQ.

The rearrangement uses TRBV5-4 and TRBJ1-2, with unresolved D. V was pared by 5 bases and J by 0 bases, with 20 bases between. Germline values: CDR1 SGHNT, CDR2 YYREEE (reference sequence). This CDR3 has 17 residues. CDR3 region: CASRLLGGGPANYGYTF. CDR3 nucleotide sequence: TGTGCCAGCAGATTGTTGGGTGGCGGCCCGGCTAACTATGGCTACACCTTC.